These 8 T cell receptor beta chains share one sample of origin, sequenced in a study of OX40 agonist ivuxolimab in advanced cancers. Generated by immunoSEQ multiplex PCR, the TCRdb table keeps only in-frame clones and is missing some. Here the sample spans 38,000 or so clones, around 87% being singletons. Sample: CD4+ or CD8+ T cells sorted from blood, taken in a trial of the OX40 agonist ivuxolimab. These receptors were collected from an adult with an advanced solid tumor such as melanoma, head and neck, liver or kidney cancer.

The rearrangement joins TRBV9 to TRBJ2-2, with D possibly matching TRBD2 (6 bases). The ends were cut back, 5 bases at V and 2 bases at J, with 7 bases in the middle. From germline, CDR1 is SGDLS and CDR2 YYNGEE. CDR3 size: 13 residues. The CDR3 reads CASRGTNTGELFF. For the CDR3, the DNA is TGTGCCAGCAGGGGGACTAACACCGGGGAGCTGTTTTTT.

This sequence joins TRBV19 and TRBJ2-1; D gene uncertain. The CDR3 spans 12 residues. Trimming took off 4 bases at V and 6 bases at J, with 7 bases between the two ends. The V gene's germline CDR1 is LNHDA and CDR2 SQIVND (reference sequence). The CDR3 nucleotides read TGTGCCAGTAGTAGACAAGTCAATGAGCAGTTCTTC. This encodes CASSRQVNEQFF.

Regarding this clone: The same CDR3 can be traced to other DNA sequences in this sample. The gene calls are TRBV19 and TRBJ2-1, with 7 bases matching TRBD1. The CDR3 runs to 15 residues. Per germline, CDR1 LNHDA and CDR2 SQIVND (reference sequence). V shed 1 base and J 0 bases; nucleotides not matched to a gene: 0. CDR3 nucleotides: TGTGCCAGTAGTATAGGACAGGGCTCCTACAATGAGCAGTTCTTC. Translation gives CASSIGQGSYNEQFF.

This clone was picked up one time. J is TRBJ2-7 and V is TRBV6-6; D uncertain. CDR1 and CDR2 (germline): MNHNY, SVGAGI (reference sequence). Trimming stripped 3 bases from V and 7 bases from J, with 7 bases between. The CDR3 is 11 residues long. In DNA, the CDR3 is TGTGCCAGCAGTTATGTTGGGGAGCAGTACTTC. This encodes CASSYVGEQYF.

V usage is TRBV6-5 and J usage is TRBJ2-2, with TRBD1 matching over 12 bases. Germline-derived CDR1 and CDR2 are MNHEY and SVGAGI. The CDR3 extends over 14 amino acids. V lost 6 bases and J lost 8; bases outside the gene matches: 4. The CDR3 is CASRRDRGRGELFF. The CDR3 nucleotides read TGTGCCAGCAGACGGGACAGGGGGCGTGGGGAGCTGTTTTTT.

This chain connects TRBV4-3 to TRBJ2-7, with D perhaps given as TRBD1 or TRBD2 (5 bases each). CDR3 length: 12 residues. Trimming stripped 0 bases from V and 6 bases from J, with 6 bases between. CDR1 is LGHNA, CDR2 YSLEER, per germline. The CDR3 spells CASSQDGGEQYF. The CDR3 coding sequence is TGCGCCAGCAGCCAAGATGGGGGCGAGCAGTACTTC.

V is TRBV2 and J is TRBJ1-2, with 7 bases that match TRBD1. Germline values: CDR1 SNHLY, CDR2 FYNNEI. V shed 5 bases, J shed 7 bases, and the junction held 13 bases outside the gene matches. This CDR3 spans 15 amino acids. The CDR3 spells CASSPGGAGGRGYTF. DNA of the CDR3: TGTGCCAGCAGTCCTGGAGGGGCAGGGGGTCGTGGCTACACCTTC.

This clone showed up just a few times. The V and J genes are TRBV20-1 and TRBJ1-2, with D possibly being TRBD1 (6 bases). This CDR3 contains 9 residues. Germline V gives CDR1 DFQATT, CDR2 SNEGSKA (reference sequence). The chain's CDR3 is CRIPGAKTF. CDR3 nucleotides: TGCAGGATACCAGGGGCTAAGACCTTC.